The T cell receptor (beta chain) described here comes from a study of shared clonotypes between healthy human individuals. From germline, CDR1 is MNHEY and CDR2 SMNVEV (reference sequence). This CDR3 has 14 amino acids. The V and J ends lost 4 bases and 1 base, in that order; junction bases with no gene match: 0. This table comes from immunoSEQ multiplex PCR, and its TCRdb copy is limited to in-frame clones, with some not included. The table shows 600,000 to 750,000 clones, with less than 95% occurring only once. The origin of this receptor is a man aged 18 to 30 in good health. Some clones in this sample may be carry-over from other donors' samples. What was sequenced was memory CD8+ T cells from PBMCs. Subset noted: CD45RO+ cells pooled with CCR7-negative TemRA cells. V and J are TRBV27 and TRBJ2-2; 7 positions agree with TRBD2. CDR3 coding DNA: TGTGCCAGCAGTTGGGGGGGGAACACCGGGGAGCTGTTTTTT. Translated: CASSWGGNTGELFF.